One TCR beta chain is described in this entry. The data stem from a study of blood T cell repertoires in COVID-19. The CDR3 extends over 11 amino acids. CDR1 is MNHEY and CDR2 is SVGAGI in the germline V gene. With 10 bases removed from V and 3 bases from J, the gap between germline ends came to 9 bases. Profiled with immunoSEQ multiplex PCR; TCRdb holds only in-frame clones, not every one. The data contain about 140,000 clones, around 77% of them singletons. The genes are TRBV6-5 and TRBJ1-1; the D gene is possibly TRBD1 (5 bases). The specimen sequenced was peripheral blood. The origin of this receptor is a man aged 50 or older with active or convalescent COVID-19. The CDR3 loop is CATGGYTEAFF. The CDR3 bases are TGTGCCACCGGGGGATACACTGAAGCTTTCTTT.